These T cell receptor beta chains were read from a single sample in a study of blood T cell repertoires in COVID-19. Data came from immunoSEQ multiplex PCR; TCRdb stores just in-frame clones and leaves some out. The sample carries about 140,000 clones, about nine tenths recorded once. The sequencing input was PBMCs or T cells enriched from blood (not recorded which). The receptor source for this set is a man between 45 and 60 years old who had recovered from COVID-19. The CDR3 runs from the conserved cysteine through the conserved F or W. D genes are given only for firm matches. Clone size appears in some rows only: once, few, many, or a class for an expanded clone.

v_gene,j_gene,abundance,d_gene,CDR3aa,CDR3nt
TRBV5-1,TRBJ1-4,.,TRBD1,CASSLSGQGAEKLFF,TGCGCCAGCAGCTTGTCCGGACAGGGGGCTGAAAAACTGTTTTTT
TRBV10-3,TRBJ2-7,.,TRBD1,CAISGRIGQGTYEQYF,TGTGCCATCAGTGGGCGCATCGGACAGGGAACCTACGAGCAGTACTTC
TRBV19,TRBJ1-3,.,TRBD1,CASNYLQGAGNTIYF,TGTGCCAGTAACTACCTTCAGGGGGCTGGAAACACCATATATTTT
TRBV24-1,TRBJ1-5,.,TRBD1,CATSDNAWTGGQPQHF,TGTGCCACCAGTGACAACGCCTGGACAGGGGGCCAGCCCCAGCATTTT
TRBV4-1,TRBJ1-6,.,.,CASSPGTSGSPLHF,TGCGCCAGCAGCCCCGGGACATCTGGTTCACCCCTCCACTTT
TRBV7-9,TRBJ2-1,.,TRBD2,CASSSTSTGTRSSEQFF,TGTGCCAGCAGCTCTACCTCCACCGGGACTAGATCGTCTGAGCAGTTCTTC
TRBV29-1,TRBJ2-3,.,TRBD1,CSVETRDRYTDTQYF,TGCAGCGTTGAAACGAGGGACAGGTACACAGATACGCAGTATTTT
TRBV18,TRBJ1-5,.,.,CASSPDGRNQPQHF,TGTGCCAGCTCACCAGATGGCAGGAATCAGCCCCAGCATTTT
TRBV11-2,TRBJ2-5,.,.,CASSYAGGETQYF,TGTGCCAGCAGCTACGCTGGCGGAGAGACCCAGTACTTC
TRBV7-2,TRBJ2-7,.,.,CASSLEWGTLREQYF,TGTGCCAGCAGCTTAGAGTGGGGGACTCTACGCGAGCAGTACTTC
TRBV2,TRBJ1-5,.,.,CASRGGVYSNQPQHF,TGTGCCAGCAGGGGGGGAGTTTATAGCAATCAGCCCCAGCATTTT
TRBV5-1,TRBJ2-2,.,.,CASSFDPTGTTGELFF,TGCGCCAGCAGCTTCGACCCGACAGGGACTACCGGGGAGCTGTTTTTT
TRBV11-3,TRBJ2-1,.,TRBD2,CASSSGLAGLNGNEQFF,TGTGCCAGCAGCTCAGGACTAGCGGGACTAAACGGGAATGAGCAGTTCTTC
TRBV14,TRBJ2-5,.,.,CASSQGGSMGETQYF,TGTGCCAGCAGCCAGGGAGGCTCAATGGGAGAGACCCAGTACTTC
TRBV5-4,TRBJ2-1,.,TRBD2,CASSLGLLAGGENEQFF,TGTGCCAGCAGCTTGGGGTTACTAGCGGGAGGGGAAAATGAGCAGTTCTTC
TRBV6-5,TRBJ1-1,.,TRBD1,CASSYSGGSQSTEAFF,TGTGCCAGCAGTTACTCAGGGGGCTCACAAAGCACTGAAGCTTTCTTT
TRBV6-5,TRBJ1-2,.,TRBD1,CASRRTGGGYTF,TGTGCCAGCAGGCGGACAGGGGGAGGCTACACCTTC
TRBV11-2,TRBJ1-6,few,.,CASSLAERRSPLHF,TGTGCCAGCAGCTTAGCAGAAAGGAGATCACCCCTCCACTTT
TRBV4-1,TRBJ2-6,.,.,CASSPRGGANSGANVLTF,TGCGCCAGCAGCCCCCGGGGCGGGGCAAACTCTGGGGCCAACGTCCTGACTTTC
TRBV6-5,TRBJ1-6,.,.,CASSYKGGNSPLHF,TGTGCCAGCAGTTACAAGGGAGGAAATTCACCCCTCCACTTT
TRBV20-1,TRBJ1-2,.,.,CSASTGMSYGYTF,TGCAGTGCTAGTACAGGCATGTCCTATGGCTACACCTTC
TRBV27,TRBJ1-4,.,TRBD1,CASSYTGGTTNEKLFF,TGTGCCAGCAGTTACACAGGGGGAACAACTAATGAAAAACTGTTTTTT
TRBV5-1,TRBJ1-5,.,TRBD1,CASSKGGADQPQHF,TGCGCCAGCAGCAAAGGGGGCGCGGATCAGCCCCAGCATTTT
TRBV19,TRBJ2-7,.,.,CASSISPHEQYF,TGTGCCAGTAGTATTTCTCCCCACGAGCAGTACTTC
TRBV27,TRBJ2-3,.,.,CASSPSSVGTQYF,TGTGCCAGCAGCCCTTCTAGCGTCGGTACGCAGTATTTT
TRBV15,TRBJ2-6,.,.,CATSPLGGTGANVLTF,TGTGCCACCAGCCCTCTCGGGGGAACAGGGGCCAACGTCCTGACTTTC
TRBV15,TRBJ1-2,.,.,CATSLSTGVNYGYTF,TGTGCCACCAGCTTAAGTACAGGCGTAAACTATGGCTACACCTTC
TRBV14,TRBJ2-2,.,TRBD2,CASSFRLAGGTGELFF,TGTGCCAGCAGCTTTCGACTAGCGGGGGGCACCGGGGAGCTGTTTTTT
TRBV11-2,TRBJ1-2,few,.,CASSLGDITGYTF,TGTGCCAGCAGCTTAGGTGACATAACGGGCTACACCTTC
TRBV27,TRBJ2-7,.,.,CASSLSGSYEQYF,TGTGCCAGCAGTTTGAGCGGGTCCTACGAGCAGTACTTC
TRBV28,TRBJ2-2,few,TRBD1,CASSLFQGAGTGELFF,TGTGCCAGCAGTTTATTCCAGGGGGCCGGGACCGGGGAGCTGTTTTTT
TRBV6-5,TRBJ2-5,.,TRBD1,CASRSSGTGEETQYF,TGTGCCAGCAGAAGCAGCGGGACAGGGGAAGAGACCCAGTACTTC
TRBV7-6,TRBJ2-6,.,.,CASSPGSGANVLTF,TGTGCCAGCAGCCCCGGCTCTGGGGCCAACGTCCTGACTTTC
TRBV30,TRBJ2-5,.,.,CAWSWARGETQYF,TGTGCCTGGAGCTGGGCTAGGGGCGAGACCCAGTACTTC
TRBV5-6,TRBJ2-3,.,TRBD2,CASSLKKKTSGSTDTQYF,TGTGCCAGCAGCTTGAAAAAGAAGACTAGCGGGAGCACAGATACGCAGTATTTT
TRBV6-5,TRBJ2-1,.,TRBD1,CASSYSGTGKISEQFF,TGTGCCAGCAGTTACTCAGGGACAGGGAAAATTAGTGAGCAGTTCTTC
TRBV28,TRBJ2-2,.,TRBD1,CASSLFRQGIGELFF,TGTGCCAGCAGTTTATTTAGACAGGGGATCGGGGAGCTGTTTTTT
TRBV19,TRBJ2-1,.,TRBD2,CASSIGGGRTGYNEQFF,TGTGCCAGTAGTATAGGGGGCGGGAGAACGGGTTACAATGAGCAGTTCTTC
TRBV7-6,TRBJ1-1,once,.,CASSLRRNTEAFF,TGTGCCAGCAGCTTAAGGAGGAACACTGAAGCTTTCTTT
TRBV6-4,TRBJ1-1,.,TRBD1,CASTREGGTGGIMNTEAFF,TGTGCCAGCACAAGAGAAGGGGGAACAGGGGGCATCATGAACACTGAAGCTTTCTTT
TRBV7-9,TRBJ1-1,.,.,CASEFTAGSTEAFF,TGTGCCAGCGAGTTCACCGCTGGTAGCACTGAAGCTTTCTTT
TRBV28,TRBJ1-1,.,TRBD1,CASSFSGRGRGDTEAFF,TGTGCCAGCAGTTTCTCCGGCAGGGGGCGCGGGGACACTGAAGCTTTCTTT
TRBV19,TRBJ1-1,.,.,CASSIGGVRYTEAFF,TGTGCCAGTAGTATCGGAGGGGTTCGGTACACTGAAGCTTTCTTT
TRBV5-1,TRBJ1-1,.,TRBD1,CASSLRGRNTEAFF,TGCGCCAGCAGCTTAAGGGGGCGCAACACTGAAGCTTTCTTT
TRBV5-5,TRBJ1-4,.,TRBD1,CASSLPNSGTGGLKLFF,TGTGCCAGCAGCTTGCCAAACTCGGGGACAGGGGGATTGAAACTGTTTTTT
TRBV13,TRBJ2-7,.,.,CASSYAAQGEQYF,TGTGCCAGCAGCTACGCGGCCCAGGGCGAGCAGTACTTC
TRBV10-1,TRBJ2-5,.,.,CASSGDGYQETQYF,TGCGCCAGCAGTGGAGACGGGTACCAAGAGACCCAGTACTTC